This T cell receptor beta chain was identified in a study of T cells in Graves' hyperthyroidism and ophthalmopathy. The CDR3 totals 13 residues. V was shortened by 6 bases and J by 3 bases, with 11 bases between the two germline ends. Germline loops: CDR1 MNHEY, CDR2 SMNVEV (reference sequence). This clonotype was counted many times. Its matching antigen is unknown. General study findings and limits: Most thyroid clonotypes expanded above 0.001 appeared in blood too.

RNA transcripts served as the template for amplifying TCR beta CDR3 regions. With the HTBI primer set, the TCR CDR3 went through a first round of RT-PCR. In TCRdb, the multiplex PCR reads were re-called with MiXCR into one record per CDR3 protein. The sample has roughly 500,000 distinct CDR3 sequences; 46% are singletons. V gene TRBV27 combines with J gene TRBJ1-2, with D hard to call. This sequence originates from an adult woman with Graves' disease, either hyperthyroidism or ophthalmopathy (not recorded which). The sample was peripheral blood or thyroid tissue (not recorded which). As DNA, the CDR3 is TGTGCCAGCAGCCGGGGTGCCTACTATGGCTACACCTTC. It specifies CASSRGAYYGYTF.